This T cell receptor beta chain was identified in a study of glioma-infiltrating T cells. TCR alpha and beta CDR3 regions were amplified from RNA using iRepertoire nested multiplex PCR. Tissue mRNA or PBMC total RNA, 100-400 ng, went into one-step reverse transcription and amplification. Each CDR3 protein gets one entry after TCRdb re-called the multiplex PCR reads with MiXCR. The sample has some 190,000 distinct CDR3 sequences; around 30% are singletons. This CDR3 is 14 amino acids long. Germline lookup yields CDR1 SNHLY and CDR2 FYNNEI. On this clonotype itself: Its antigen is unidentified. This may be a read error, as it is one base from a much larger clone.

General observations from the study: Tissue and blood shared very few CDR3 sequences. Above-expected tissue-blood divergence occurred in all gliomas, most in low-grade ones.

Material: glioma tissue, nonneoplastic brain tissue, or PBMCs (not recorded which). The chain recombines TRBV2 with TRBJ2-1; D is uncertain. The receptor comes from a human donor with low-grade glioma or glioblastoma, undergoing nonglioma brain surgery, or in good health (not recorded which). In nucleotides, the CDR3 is TGTGCCAGCAGTGATAGAGGTAGTCGCAATGAGAAGTTCTTC. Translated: CASSDRGSRNEKFF.